Following are 13 T cell receptor beta chains from one sample sequenced in a study of blood T cell repertoires in COVID-19. Only in-frame clones appear in the TCRdb table, and some are missing; sequencing was by immunoSEQ multiplex PCR. The sample contains over 120,000 clones, approximately 89% of which appear only once. The sample consisted of peripheral blood. These receptor sequences come from a human donor in a cohort sampled during active COVID-19.

The chain is built from TRBV7-2 and TRBJ1-2, with a possible D match to TRBD1 (5 bases). From germline, CDR1 is SGHTA and CDR2 FQGNSA. The CDR3 covers 15 residues. V gave up 0 bases and J gave up 3 bases, with 11 bases separating them. The CDR3 DNA reads TGTGCCAGCAGCTTAGCGGGCGGGGCGGACTATGGCTACACCTTC. This gives the protein CASSLAGGADYGYTF.

Only one count was recorded for this clone. The rearrangement joins TRBV2 to TRBJ2-5, with D possibly being TRBD2 (6 bases). Germline-derived CDR1 and CDR2 are SNHLY and FYNNEI. The CDR3 is 15 residues long. Deletions cut 5 bases from V and 5 bases from J, with 18 bases between. CDR3 residues: CASSPVHGGEETQYF. CDR3 nucleotides: TGTGCCAGCAGTCCAGTTCACGGGGGAGAGGAGACCCAGTACTTC.

This clone came up once. The CDR3 region has the DNA TGTGCCAGCAGCCAAGAAGCGGAGGATGGCTACACCTTC. Translating it yields CASSQEAEDGYTF. The V call is TRBV4-2, the J call TRBJ1-2; D gene unclear. Germline V gives CDR1 LGHNA, CDR2 YNFKEQ. The CDR3 runs 13 residues. V shed 0 bases and J shed 6 bases, with 8 bases lying between them.

This clone has only one observation. The chain has TRBV7-3 and TRBJ2-7, with D possibly being TRBD2 (6 bases). CDR1 and CDR2 (germline): SGHTA, FQGTGA. The CDR3 has 16 residues. Between the trimmed V and J ends, which lost 6 bases and 3 bases, there was a span of 21 bases. As DNA, the CDR3 is TGTGCCAGCAGTCCACACGCGCGGGAATTGGGCTACGAGCAGTACTTC. It encodes CASSPHARELGYEQYF.

J is TRBJ2-6 and V is TRBV5-1; D is ambiguous. The CDR3 contains 14 residues. Looked up from germline, CDR1 is SGHRS and CDR2 is YFSETQ. The V end lost 7 bases, the J end lost 0 bases, and 8 bases lay between the germline ends. CDR3 region: CASSGSSGANVLTF. The DNA of the CDR3 is TGCGCCAGCTCGGGTAGCTCTGGGGCCAACGTCCTGACTTTC.

The rearrangement links TRBV19 to TRBJ2-3; the match to TRBD1 covers 9 bases. In germline, CDR1 is LNHDA, CDR2 SQIVND (reference sequence). The CDR3 is made up of 13 amino acids. Trimming at V came to 5 bases and at J to 3 bases, leaving 0 bases not matched to a gene. CDR3 region: CASSDRGTDTQYF. CDR3 nucleotide sequence: TGTGCCAGTAGTGACAGGGGGACAGATACGCAGTATTTT.

This rearrangement joins TRBV2 to TRBJ1-1; 8 nucleotides match TRBD1. CDR1 and CDR2 from the germline V gene are SNHLY and FYNNEI. The CDR3 spans 14 residues. V gave up 8 bases and J gave up 5 bases; unmatched junction bases: 10. CDR3 sequence: CASDRGISGTEAFF. The CDR3 DNA reads as TGTGCCAGCGACAGGGGTATTTCTGGGACTGAAGCTTTCTTT.

The rearrangement links TRBV20-1 to TRBJ2-1; D perhaps matches TRBD2 (6 bases). Trimming removed 3 bases from V and 3 bases from J, with 9 bases in between. The CDR3 covers 13 residues. The germline gives CDR1 DFQATT, CDR2 SNEGSKA (reference sequence). CDR3 coding DNA: TGCAGTGCTAGTGGAGGGATCTACAATGAGCAGTTCTTC. Its translation is CSASGGIYNEQFF.

The chain is built from TRBV19 and TRBJ2-7, with 10 bases that match TRBD1. Germline V gene sequence: CDR1 LNHDA, CDR2 SQIVND (reference sequence). Trimming cost V 1 base and J 0 bases; bases outside gene matches: 3. The CDR3 has 16 residues. The CDR3 DNA follows: TGTGCCAGTAGTATAGGGGGGACAGGGGACTCCTACGAGCAGTACTTC. Its protein is CASSIGGTGDSYEQYF. Full variable domain (missing parts from reference TRBV19 and TRBJ2-7): DGGITQSPKYLFRKEGQNVTLSCEQNLNHDAMYWYRQDPGQGLRLIYYSQIVNDFQKGDIAEGYSVSREKKESFPLTVTSAQKNPTAFYLCASSIGGTGDSYEQYFGPGTRLTVT.

The table lists this clone with many counts. J is TRBJ1-2 and V is TRBV7-3; D is uncertain. This CDR3 is built from 13 residues. Germline loops: CDR1 SGHTA, CDR2 FQGTGA. Trimming shortened V by 1 base and J by 4 bases, and 7 bases separated the two germline ends. This CDR3 is CASSLRSGYGYTF. The CDR3, as DNA: TGTGCCAGCAGCTTAAGGAGTGGCTATGGCTACACCTTC. The full variable domain, in which reference TRBV7-3 and TRBJ1-2 provide the parts outside the CDR3, is GAGVSQTPSNKVTEKGKYVELRCDPISGHTALYWYRQSLGQGPEFLIYFQGTGAADDSGLPNDRFFAVRPEGSVSTLKIQRTERGDSAVYLCASSLRSGYGYTFGSGTRLTVV.

The chain recombines TRBV5-1 with TRBJ2-3, with 9 nucleotides matching TRBD2. Losses at the gene ends were 6 bases for V and 3 bases for J; bases not matched to a gene: 8. Germline CDR1 reads SGHRS; CDR2 reads YFSETQ. This CDR3 is built from 15 residues. CDR3 region: CASTLGTSQTDTQYF. The CDR3 DNA reads TGCGCCAGCACCTTAGGGACTAGCCAGACAGATACGCAGTATTTT.

Here the CDR3 DNA reads TGCGCCAGCAGCACACCCACAGGGTACCCCTACGAGCAGTACTTC. Translating gives CASSTPTGYPYEQYF. V usage is TRBV5-1 and J usage is TRBJ2-7, with D maybe TRBD1 (6 bases). Germline V CDR1 and CDR2: SGHRS, YFSETQ. Trimming took 4 bases from V and 2 from J, leaving 16 bases between them. The CDR3 contains 15 residues.

The chain uses TRBV6-5 and TRBJ2-3; tentatively, D is TRBD2 (6 bases). The V end was cut by 0 bases, the J end by 3 bases, with 13 bases between. Per germline, CDR1 MNHEY and CDR2 SVGAGI. The CDR3 totals 16 residues. The CDR3 region is CASSYSGGVGTDTQYF. The CDR3 DNA sequence: TGTGCCAGCAGTTACTCGGGCGGGGTCGGGACAGATACGCAGTATTTT.